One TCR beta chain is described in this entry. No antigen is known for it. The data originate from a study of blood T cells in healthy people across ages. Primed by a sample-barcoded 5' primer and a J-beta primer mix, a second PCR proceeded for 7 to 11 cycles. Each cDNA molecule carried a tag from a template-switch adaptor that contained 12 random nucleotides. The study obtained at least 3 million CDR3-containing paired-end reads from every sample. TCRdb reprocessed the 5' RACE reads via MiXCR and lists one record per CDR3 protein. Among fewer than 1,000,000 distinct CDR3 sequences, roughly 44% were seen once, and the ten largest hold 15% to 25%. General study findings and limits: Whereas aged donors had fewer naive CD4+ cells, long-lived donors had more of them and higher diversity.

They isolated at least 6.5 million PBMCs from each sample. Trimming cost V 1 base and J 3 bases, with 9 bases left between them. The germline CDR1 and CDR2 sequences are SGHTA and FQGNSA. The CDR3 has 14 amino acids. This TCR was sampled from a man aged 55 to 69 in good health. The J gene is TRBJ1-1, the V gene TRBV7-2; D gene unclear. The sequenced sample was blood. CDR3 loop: CASSLVERDTEAFF. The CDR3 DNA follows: TGTGCCAGCAGCTTAGTAGAGAGGGACACTGAAGCTTTCTTT.